This TCR beta chain is drawn from a study of monozygotic twins with inflammatory bowel disease (dated by TCRdb to between 2018 and 2020). As for the study more broadly: The full study comprised some 30 monozygotic twin pairs: nine German pairs (four IBD-concordant, five IBD-discordant) and 19 IBD-discordant Danish pairs. The search for disease-associated traits relied mainly on comparing IBD patients with their genetically identical healthy co-twins within discordant pairs. Each individual had, on average, about 151 000 unique TCRalpha sequences and 181 000 unique TCRbeta sequences available for analysis.

Summary of the overall study and its limitations: Repertoire similarity did not differ between concordant and discordant twins, possibly due to limited statistical power. Fewer clonotypes were shared with other individuals by IBD patients than by healthy twins, most markedly in patients showing signs of disease activity. Background noise and inter-individual variability may have been introduced into the repertoires by the differing immunosuppressive treatments among patients. No single strong signal or clonotype linked to IBD turned up in the results, so the idea that one exists was not supported. TCRbeta repertoire diversity, by inverse Simpson index, was decreased in IBD patients compared with their healthy co-twins. Different T cell subtypes could not be distinguished in the analysis.

The library was prepared using 5' RACE. For each TCR library, roughly 3,600 ng of total RNA was used. cDNA was synthesized with SMARTScribe reverse transcriptase in eight separate reactions per sample. During cDNA synthesis, template switching was used to introduce unique molecular identifiers that contained a 6-nucleotide sample barcode. TCRalpha and TCRbeta cDNA was amplified in two nested PCRs of about 17 and 10 cycles, and bead purification was carried out after each PCR. Before amplification, cDNA was treated with uracil DNA-glycosylase and purified using the QIAquick PCR purification kit. In the second PCR, Illumina TruSeq-compatible adapters and sample-specific barcodes were added. Library quality and concentration were checked on TapeStation and Qubit, and libraries were pooled at around 4.9 ng each. Sequencing of pooled libraries was carried out on an Illumina HiSeq2500 single-index Rapid Run using 2 x 100 bp reads and custom sequencing primers. The paper's processing steps were these. MiGEC version 1.2.6 was used for UMI-based consensus assembly to correct PCR and sequencing errors. V(D)J alignment, clonotype assembly and CDR3 extraction were performed with MiXCR version 2.1.1. Gene usage, clonotype sharing and MAIT/NKT TCR abundance were normalised by analysing the top 1000, 10 000 and 20 000 clonotypes per sample. After downsampling to 27 000 UMIs, diversity was calculated as the inverse Simpson index using the vegan R package. Paired Mann-Whitney U tests were applied to discordant twin pairs, and Benjamini-Hochberg correction was used for multiple testing. With the reads reprocessed by TCRdb, a single entry stands for each CDR3 protein sequence and no DNA is reported. The V and J calls and clone size come from TCRdb's table, not from the authors' own analysis. The table held for this sample gives fewer than 450,000 distinct CDR3 sequences. Clones ranked in the top ten supply 2.6% of the sample.

With regard to this clonotype: Its binding antigen is unknown.

From each donor, a roughly 2.6 ml peripheral blood sample was collected into PAXgene tubes and stored at -80 degrees C. Without any T cell sorting, total RNA was extracted from whole blood using the PAXgene blood miRNA kit on an automated QIAcube. Peripheral blood from monozygotic twin pairs concordant or discordant for inflammatory bowel disease was subjected to deep TCRalpha and TCRbeta repertoire profiling with unique molecular barcoding. Smoking habits were recorded for all twin pairs, and individuals were classified as current, former or never smokers. The CDR3 contains 18 residues, cysteine and phenylalanine counted. The coding DNA is unavailable. CDR1 and CDR2, per the germline V gene, are MGHRA and YSYEKL.

The material sequenced was blood. The chain employs TRBV4-1 and TRBJ2-3; the D gene TCRdb calls, TRBD2, cannot be checked with no DNA. This sequence originates from a human donor with ulcerative colitis or Crohn's disease, or a healthy co-twin of an affected twin (not recorded which). CDR3 protein: CASSLTLASGGSTDTQYF.